The 17 T cell receptor beta chains given below trace back to one sample, sequenced in a study of radiotherapy plus CTLA-4 blockade in lung cancer. Method: immunoSEQ multiplex PCR; TCRdb's copy keeps in-frame clones and lacks some. The table has 85,000 to 90,000 clones, around nine tenths seen once; the top ten hold over 15%. This material consisted of peripheral blood, taken from a patient treated with radiotherapy plus ipilimumab. The origin of the receptors is a human donor with non-small cell lung cancer that progressed on radiotherapy plus ipilimumab.

The V gene is TRBV7-3, the J gene TRBJ1-2, with a possible D match to TRBD1 (5 bases). The CDR3 runs to 11 residues. V was shortened by 4 bases and J by 5 bases, with 5 bases between the two germline ends. Germline CDR1 reads SGHTA; CDR2 reads FQGTGA. This CDR3 reads CASSSGYGYTF. CDR3 in DNA: TGTGCCAGCAGCTCAGGGTATGGCTACACCTTC. Full variable domain (missing parts from reference TRBV7-3 and TRBJ1-2): GAGVSQTPSNKVTEKGKYVELRCDPISGHTALYWYRQSLGQGPEFLIYFQGTGAADDSGLPNDRFFAVRPEGSVSTLKIQRTERGDSAVYLCASSSGYGYTFGSGTRLTVV.

The chain combines TRBV30 with TRBJ2-2, with TRBD1 as a possible D gene (5 bases). CDR3 length: 14 amino acids. Germline V gene sequence: CDR1 GTSNPN, CDR2 SVGIG (reference sequence). V lost 3 bases and J lost 6, with 14 bases in between. The DNA for the CDR3 is TGTGCCTGGAGGAGACAGCTAACGTCCGGGGAGCTGTTTTTT. It is translated as CAWRRQLTSGELFF.

This clone showed up just a few times. This sequence joins TRBV5-4 and TRBJ2-7; D gene unclear. This CDR3 has 12 amino acids. In germline, CDR1 is SGHNT, CDR2 YYREEE (reference sequence). V lost 0 bases to trimming and J lost 6 bases, with 7 bases between them. In nucleotides, the CDR3 is TGTGCCAGCAGCTTGGAGTGGGCCGAGCAGTACTTC. This codes for CASSLEWAEQYF.

Regarding this clone: At one of its ends the junction is not consistent with the germline gene, which may arise from a read error. The CDR3, as DNA: TGTGCTAGCAGCTTATCTTCAAGCTCCTACAATGAGCAGTTCTTC. It specifies CASSLSSSSYNEQFF. This chain links TRBV7-7 with TRBJ2-1; no reliable D call. CDR1 is SSHAT, CDR2 FNYEAQ, per germline (reference sequence). The CDR3 runs 15 residues.

The rearrangement uses TRBV6-1 and TRBJ2-3, with D hard to call. The V and J ends lost 3 bases and 1 base respectively, with 14 bases between them. Germline V CDR1 and CDR2: MNHNS, SASEGT. This CDR3 is built from 16 residues. CDR3 region: CASSDLATVRTDTQYF. Written as DNA, the CDR3 is TGTGCCAGCAGTGATCTGGCTACCGTACGCACAGATACGCAGTATTTT.

The chain combines TRBV15 with TRBJ2-1; 9 bases are a match to TRBD1. There are 17 residues in the CDR3. Germline V CDR1 and CDR2: LNHNV, YYDKDF (reference sequence). The junction had 16 bases not matched to a gene; V was cut back by 3 bases and J by 10 bases. This CDR3 reads CATSSSGTGWGRGEQFF. DNA of the CDR3: TGTGCCACCAGCAGTTCCGGGACAGGGTGGGGTCGCGGAGAGCAGTTCTTC. Based on the CDR3 plus reference TRBV15 and TRBJ2-1, the full variable domain is DAMVIQNPRYQVTQFGKPVTLSCSQTLNHNVMYWYQQKSSQAPKLLFHYYDKDFNNEADTPDNFQSRRPNTSFCFLDIRSPGLGDTAMYLCATSSSGTGWGRGEQFFGPGTRLTVL.

The genes are TRBV7-9 and TRBJ1-2; maybe TRBD1 (5 bases). Trimming left V 8 bases short and J 5 bases short, with 15 bases between. There are 13 residues in the CDR3. Germline V gene data show CDR1 as SEHNR and CDR2 as FQNEAQ (reference sequence). The CDR3 DNA follows: TGTGCCAGCGGGGAGGGGTCGACATATGGCTACACCTTC. It codes for CASGEGSTYGYTF.

V gene TRBV5-1 combines with J gene TRBJ2-2; 7 bases fit TRBD1. Germline V gives CDR1 SGHRS, CDR2 YFSETQ. The CDR3 covers 16 residues. Trimming at V came to 4 bases and at J to 6 bases, leaving 12 bases not matched to a gene. The CDR3 loop reads CASSLTPGQTAGELFF. CDR3 DNA: TGCGCCAGCAGCCTGACACCGGGACAGACCGCCGGGGAGCTGTTTTTT.

In its sample, this clone was seen once. The genes are TRBV5-1 and TRBJ2-7, with 8 bases identical to TRBD1. This CDR3 has 14 amino acids. Germline trimming cut 0 bases from V and 5 bases from J; bases unmatched to any gene: 4. The germline CDR1 and CDR2 sequences are SGHRS and YFSETQ. The CDR3 DNA is TGCGCCAGCAGCTTGGGACAGGGGTGGAACGAGCAGTACTTC. This translates into CASSLGQGWNEQYF.

This rearrangement joins TRBV5-8 to TRBJ2-7; 13 bases align to TRBD2. Germline V CDR1 and CDR2: SGHTS, YDEGEE. J was trimmed by 1 base and V by 6 bases; bases with no gene match: 4. This CDR3 spans 15 amino acids. Here the CDR3 reads CASILAGGPSYEQYF. CDR3 sequence (DNA): TGTGCCAGCATACTAGCGGGGGGGCCGTCCTACGAGCAGTACTTC.

This chain uses TRBV6-1 with TRBJ1-2; 9 bases line up with TRBD1. J was trimmed by 10 bases and V by 5 bases; bases with no gene match: 2. CDR3 size: 11 residues. The germline V gene has CDR1 MNHNS and CDR2 SASEGT. For the CDR3, the DNA is TGTGCCAGCAGTAAACAGGGGGCCTACACCTTC. Protein sequence: CASSKQGAYTF.

The rearrangement uses TRBV9 and TRBJ2-6; 9 bases line up with TRBD2. The CDR3 covers 18 residues. Germline CDR1 SGDLS, CDR2 YYNGEE. J gave up 0 bases and V 1 base, and 5 bases lay outside the gene matches. The CDR3 spells CASSVHSGSISGANVLTF. The CDR3 nucleotides are TGTGCCAGCAGCGTACATAGCGGGAGCATCTCTGGGGCCAACGTCCTGACTTTC.

V is TRBV4-3 and J is TRBJ1-3, with D perhaps TRBD1 (5 bases). Germline V CDR1 and CDR2: LGHNA, YSLEER. The germline V and J ends were trimmed by 0 bases and 0 bases, with 9 bases remaining between them. The CDR3 is made up of 16 amino acids. The DNA of the CDR3 is TGCGCCAGCAGCCAAGAAGGTGGGGGCTCTGGAAACACCATATATTTT. Its translation is CASSQEGGGSGNTIYF.

This chain connects TRBV7-8 to TRBJ1-3; D is undetermined. The length of the CDR3 is 13 residues. Between the trimmed V and J ends, which lost 1 base and 7 bases, there was a span of 8 bases. CDR1 is SGHVS, CDR2 FQNEAQ, per germline. The CDR3 is CASSLGLGNTIYF. CDR3 coding DNA: TGTGCCAGCAGCTTAGGTTTAGGGAACACCATATATTTT.

The chain carries TRBV4-3 and TRBJ2-3; TRBD2 matches at 7 bases. Germline V CDR1 and CDR2: LGHNA, YSLEER. V shed 3 bases, J shed 4 bases, and the junction held 4 bases outside the gene matches. This CDR3 is built from 14 residues. The CDR3 DNA reads TGCGCCAGCAGCCAGGGCGGGAGCGCAGATACGCAGTATTTT. Its translation is CASSQGGSADTQYF.

This clone was detected only a few times. One junction end does not reproduce the germline sequence, and a read error may be involved. CDR3 region: CASSRATGPPEAFF. CDR3 bases: TGTGCCAGCAGCCGCGCCACAGGGCCCCCTGAAGCTTTCTTT. The chain joins TRBV4-1 to TRBJ1-1, with a possible D match to TRBD1 (6 bases). This CDR3 comprises 14 residues. Germline V CDR1 and CDR2: MGHRA, YSYEKL.

The DNA for the CDR3 is TGTGCCGGACCCCCCTCCGGGGGCCAGGACTATGGCTACACCTTC. Its translation: CAGPPSGGQDYGYTF. The V and J genes are TRBV6-6 and TRBJ1-2, with a weak D call TRBD1 (6 bases). Trimming took 11 bases from V and 3 from J, leaving 22 bases between them. Per germline, CDR1 MNHNY and CDR2 SVGAGI (reference sequence). The CDR3 sequence is 15 residues long.